These 25 T cell receptor beta chains were all obtained from the same sample, sequenced in a study of T cell responses to AZD1222 COVID-19 vaccine. Profiled with immunoSEQ multiplex PCR; TCRdb holds only in-frame clones, not every one. The repertoire includes roughly 100,000 clones, around 90% of them detected once, and approximately 22% sits in the top ten. Source: peripheral blood, taken on day 0 of AZD1222 vaccination. Receptors originate from an adult in good health.

The J gene is TRBJ1-1, the V gene TRBV7-2; D might be TRBD1 (5 bases). V lost 5 bases to trimming and J lost 1 base, with 11 bases between them. CDR1 SGHTA and CDR2 FQGNSA come from the germline V gene. The CDR3 has 14 amino acids. CDR3 coding DNA: TGTGCCAGCAGCGCGGGGACGGCGAACACTGAAGCTTTCTTT. Protein sequence: CASSAGTANTEAFF. Drawing the rest from reference TRBV7-2 and TRBJ1-1, the complete variable domain is GAGVSQSPSNKVTEKGKDVELRCDPISGHTALYWYRQSLGQGLEFLIYFQGNSAPDKSGLPSDRFSAERTGGSVSTLTIQRTQQEDSAVYLCASSAGTANTEAFFGQGTRLTVV.

This chain links TRBV18 with TRBJ2-1; D ambiguous. Germline loops: CDR1 KGHSH, CDR2 LQKENI. Trimming removed 3 bases at V and 7 bases at J, with 7 bases between. The CDR3 covers 12 residues. The CDR3 loop is CASSPPLNEQFF. CDR3 coding DNA: TGTGCCAGCTCACCCCCGCTAAATGAGCAGTTCTTC.

This chain uses TRBV4-3 with TRBJ2-3; D is undetermined. Germline CDR1 is LGHNA and CDR2 is YSLEER. The CDR3 has 13 residues. Trimming removed 0 bases from V and 5 bases from J, with 6 bases in between. DNA for the CDR3: TGCGCCAGCAGCCAAGAAGAACTAGATACGCAGTATTTT. The encoded protein is CASSQEELDTQYF.

The genes are TRBV3-1 (or the pseudogene TRBV3-2) and TRBJ2-3; 7 bases align to TRBD1. V lost 9 bases, J lost 2 bases, and 11 bases stayed unmatched. Germline lookup yields CDR1 LGHDT and CDR2 YNNKEL (reference sequence). CDR3 length: 15 residues. CDR3 region: CARTEARGHTDTQYF. The CDR3 bases are TGTGCCAGAACTGAGGCTAGGGGGCACACAGATACGCAGTATTTT.

V usage is TRBV5-1 and J usage is TRBJ1-2, with D uncertain. This CDR3 has 12 amino acids. Germline V lookup: CDR1 SGHRS, CDR2 YFSETQ. V lost 7 bases and J lost 4, with 11 bases in between. Here the CDR3 DNA reads TGCGCCAGCGGGGAGGGCAGCTATGGCTACACCTTC. Its protein product is CASGEGSYGYTF.

The chain has TRBV29-1 and TRBJ2-1, with a tentative D call TRBD1 (6 bases). Per the germline V gene, CDR1 is SQVTM and CDR2 is ANQGSEA. This CDR3 has 13 amino acids. The V end was cut by 2 bases, the J end by 7 bases, with 12 bases between. CDR3 loop: CSVEMGARNEQFF. In DNA, the CDR3 is TGCAGCGTTGAAATGGGGGCTAGGAATGAGCAGTTCTTC.

This clone was recorded only once. The J gene is TRBJ1-6, the V gene TRBV6-6; the match to TRBD1 covers 8 bases. The V segment lost 0 bases and the J segment 10 bases; nucleotides outside the gene matches: 5. CDR1 and CDR2 (germline): MNHNY, SVGAGI (reference sequence). This CDR3 has 15 residues. CDR3: CASSYSQGADSPLHF. CDR3 DNA: TGTGCCAGCAGTTACTCGCAGGGGGCCGACTCACCCCTCCACTTT.

The rearrangement links TRBV6-5 to TRBJ2-7; unclear D gene. The V gene lost 6 bases and the J gene lost 0 bases, with 12 bases spanning the gap. The CDR3 length is 14 residues. Germline CDR1 and CDR2: MNHEY and SVGAGI. In DNA, the CDR3 is TGTGCCAGCAGCACCAGCTCGAGCTCCTACGAGCAGTACTTC. Amino acids: CASSTSSSSYEQYF.

The rearrangement uses TRBV7-2 and TRBJ2-1; 8 bases are shared with TRBD2. This CDR3 comprises 14 residues. CDR1 SGHTA and CDR2 FQGNSA come from the germline V gene. The trim removed 3 bases at V and 7 bases at J, leaving 5 bases unmatched. CDR3 sequence (DNA): TGTGCCAGCAGCTTGAGCGGGGGTAGGAATGAGCAGTTCTTC. This encodes CASSLSGGRNEQFF. Full variable domain (missing parts from reference TRBV7-2 and TRBJ2-1): GAGVSQSPSNKVTEKGKDVELRCDPISGHTALYWYRQSLGQGLEFLIYFQGNSAPDKSGLPSDRFSAERTGGSVSTLTIQRTQQEDSAVYLCASSLSGGRNEQFFGPGTRLTVL.

The chain has TRBV7-9 and TRBJ1-5; tentatively, D is TRBD1 (6 bases). Deletions cut 5 bases from V and 2 bases from J, with 19 bases between. Looked up from germline, CDR1 is SEHNR and CDR2 is FQNEAQ (reference sequence). The CDR3 has 17 residues. The DNA of the CDR3 is TGTGCCAGCAGCATACACCGGGGGACACTAGGCAATCAGCCCCAGCATTTT. This translates into CASSIHRGTLGNQPQHF.

The chain has TRBV28 and TRBJ2-7; no definite D call. Germline loops: CDR1 MDHEN, CDR2 SYDVKM. The V and J ends lost 7 bases and 4 bases respectively, with 11 bases between them. The CDR3 extends over 12 amino acids. The CDR3 reads CASIGSLYEQYF. The CDR3 nucleotides are TGTGCCAGCATCGGTAGTTTGTACGAGCAGTACTTC.

The chain is built from TRBV7-2 and TRBJ2-7, with TRBD2 matching over 12 bases. The germline V gene has CDR1 SGHTA and CDR2 FQGNSA. V dropped 5 bases and J dropped 0; count of bases not matched to a gene: 11. The CDR3 runs to 18 residues. The CDR3 protein is CASSQRTSGAISSYEQYF. CDR3 DNA: TGTGCCAGCAGCCAAAGGACTAGCGGGGCCATTAGCTCCTACGAGCAGTACTTC.

The rearrangement uses TRBV5-4 and TRBJ2-1; D might be TRBD1 (6 bases). Trimming pared 0 bases from V and 0 bases from J, leaving 10 bases between. Per germline, CDR1 SGHNT and CDR2 YYREEE (reference sequence). The CDR3 covers 16 residues. CDR3 region: CASSLAGTLSYNEQFF. The CDR3 DNA follows: TGTGCCAGCAGCTTGGCCGGGACACTCTCCTACAATGAGCAGTTCTTC.

The chain recombines TRBV6-5 with TRBJ1-2, with 10 bases lining up with TRBD1. The CDR3 has 14 residues. CDR1 is MNHEY, CDR2 SVGAGI, per germline. V shed 5 bases, J shed 7 bases, and the junction held 7 bases outside the gene matches. The CDR3 spells CASSTLTGGAGYTF. The CDR3 DNA reads TGTGCCAGCAGTACCCTGACAGGGGGCGCTGGCTACACCTTC.

This clone was seen only a few times. This chain links TRBV7-9 with TRBJ2-1, with 7 bases matching TRBD1. V gave up 3 bases and J gave up 4 bases; unmatched junction bases: 3. CDR1 and CDR2 (germline): SEHNR, FQNEAQ (reference sequence). CDR3 length: 14 residues. The CDR3 loop is CASSFQGVYNEQFF. The CDR3 DNA follows: TGTGCCAGCAGCTTCCAGGGGGTATACAATGAGCAGTTCTTC.

V gene TRBV6-5 combines with J gene TRBJ2-5, with D possibly being TRBD2 (6 bases). Between the trimmed V and J ends, which lost 0 bases and 5 bases, there was a span of 13 bases. The germline gives CDR1 MNHEY, CDR2 SVGAGI. This CDR3 region has 15 residues. This CDR3 reads CASSYSTPRGETQYF. The DNA for the CDR3 is TGTGCCAGCAGTTACTCGACACCTCGGGGGGAGACCCAGTACTTC.

The V and J genes are TRBV10-3 and TRBJ1-3, with D hard to call. Germline CDR1 and CDR2: ENHRY and SYGVKD. V lost 3 bases and J lost 2, with 5 bases in between. The CDR3 consists of 13 residues. CDR3 region: CAISDRTGNTIYF. The CDR3 region has the DNA TGTGCCATCAGTGACCGTACTGGAAACACCATATATTTT.

The rearrangement joins TRBV25-1 to TRBJ1-2; tentatively, D is TRBD1 (5 bases). CDR1 MGHDK and CDR2 SYGVNS come from the germline V gene. The V end lost 5 bases, the J end lost 8 bases, and 15 bases lay between the germline ends. The CDR3 has 13 residues. CDR3 coding DNA: TGTGCCAGCAGTCATGACAGAACTATGGGCTACACCTTC. It specifies CASSHDRTMGYTF.

This chain connects TRBV18 to TRBJ2-2, with TRBD1 matching over 8 bases. From germline, CDR1 is KGHSH and CDR2 LQKENI. Germline trimming cut 6 bases from V and 5 bases from J; bases unmatched to any gene: 5. The CDR3 extends over 14 amino acids. CDR3 loop: CASSGRQGTGELFF. The CDR3, as DNA: TGTGCCAGCTCGGGAAGACAGGGGACCGGGGAGCTGTTTTTT. Based on the CDR3 plus reference TRBV18 and TRBJ2-2, the full variable domain is NAGVMQNPRHLVRRRGQEARLRCSPMKGHSHVYWYRQLPEEGLKFMVYLQKENIIDESGMPKERFSAEFPKEGPSILRIQQVVRGDSAAYFCASSGRQGTGELFFGEGSRLTVL.

The CDR3: CAPRSTEAFF. DNA of the CDR3: TGCGCCCCCCGGAGCACTGAAGCTTTCTTT. The V and J genes are TRBV10-1 and TRBJ1-1; D is unclear. V lost 11 bases to trimming and J lost 4 bases, with 8 bases between them. The CDR3 has 10 amino acids. Germline V gene data show CDR1 as WNHNN and CDR2 as SYGVQD (reference sequence).

In DNA form, the CDR3 reads TGTGCCAGCAGTTACTCGAGGGACTTTTTCTCCTACAATGAGCAGTTCTTC. Its translation: CASSYSRDFFSYNEQFF. This chain links TRBV6-2 or TRBV6-3 with TRBJ2-1, with a tentative D call TRBD2 (6 bases). This CDR3 comprises 17 residues. The germline V gene encodes CDR1 MNHEY and CDR2 SVGEGT. V lost 0 bases, J lost 0 bases, and 12 bases lay in between.

The table lists this clone with a count of one. The DNA for the CDR3 is TGTGCCAGCAGTTCCCACGGAGGGTTAAGCAATCAGCCCCAGCATTTT. Amino acid sequence: CASSSHGGLSNQPQHF. The V and J genes are TRBV6-5 and TRBJ1-5, with unresolved D. Germline CDR1 MNHEY, CDR2 SVGAGI. This CDR3 is built from 16 residues. V was clipped by 4 bases and J by 1 base, with 14 bases between them.

V is TRBV7-2 and J is TRBJ2-7, with D possibly matching TRBD2 (6 bases). Germline CDR1 is SGHTA and CDR2 is FQGNSA. The CDR3 loop spans 13 amino acids. Trimming took off 5 bases at V and 9 bases at J, with 17 bases between the two ends. The chain's CDR3 is CASSAGRRAGQYF. CDR3 sequence (DNA): TGTGCCAGCAGCGCGGGGAGGCGGGCCGGGCAGTACTTC.

The chain carries TRBV7-9 and TRBJ2-3, with TRBD2 matching over 10 bases. The J segment lost 2 bases and the V segment lost 2 bases, leaving 7 bases of the junction unmatched. This CDR3 contains 17 residues. Germline lookup yields CDR1 SEHNR and CDR2 FQNEAQ (reference sequence). The CDR3 region is CASSLLTSGRATDTQYF. Written as DNA, the CDR3 is TGTGCCAGCAGCTTACTAACGAGCGGGAGGGCCACAGATACGCAGTATTTT.

V and J are TRBV29-1 and TRBJ1-4; D possibly corresponds to TRBD1 (6 bases). Per germline, CDR1 SQVTM and CDR2 ANQGSEA. The CDR3 is 12 residues long. The ends were cut back, 6 bases at V and 5 bases at J, with 10 bases in the middle. The CDR3 spells CSVQGPNEKLFF. Written as DNA, the CDR3 is TGCAGCGTCCAGGGGCCGAATGAAAAACTGTTTTTT.